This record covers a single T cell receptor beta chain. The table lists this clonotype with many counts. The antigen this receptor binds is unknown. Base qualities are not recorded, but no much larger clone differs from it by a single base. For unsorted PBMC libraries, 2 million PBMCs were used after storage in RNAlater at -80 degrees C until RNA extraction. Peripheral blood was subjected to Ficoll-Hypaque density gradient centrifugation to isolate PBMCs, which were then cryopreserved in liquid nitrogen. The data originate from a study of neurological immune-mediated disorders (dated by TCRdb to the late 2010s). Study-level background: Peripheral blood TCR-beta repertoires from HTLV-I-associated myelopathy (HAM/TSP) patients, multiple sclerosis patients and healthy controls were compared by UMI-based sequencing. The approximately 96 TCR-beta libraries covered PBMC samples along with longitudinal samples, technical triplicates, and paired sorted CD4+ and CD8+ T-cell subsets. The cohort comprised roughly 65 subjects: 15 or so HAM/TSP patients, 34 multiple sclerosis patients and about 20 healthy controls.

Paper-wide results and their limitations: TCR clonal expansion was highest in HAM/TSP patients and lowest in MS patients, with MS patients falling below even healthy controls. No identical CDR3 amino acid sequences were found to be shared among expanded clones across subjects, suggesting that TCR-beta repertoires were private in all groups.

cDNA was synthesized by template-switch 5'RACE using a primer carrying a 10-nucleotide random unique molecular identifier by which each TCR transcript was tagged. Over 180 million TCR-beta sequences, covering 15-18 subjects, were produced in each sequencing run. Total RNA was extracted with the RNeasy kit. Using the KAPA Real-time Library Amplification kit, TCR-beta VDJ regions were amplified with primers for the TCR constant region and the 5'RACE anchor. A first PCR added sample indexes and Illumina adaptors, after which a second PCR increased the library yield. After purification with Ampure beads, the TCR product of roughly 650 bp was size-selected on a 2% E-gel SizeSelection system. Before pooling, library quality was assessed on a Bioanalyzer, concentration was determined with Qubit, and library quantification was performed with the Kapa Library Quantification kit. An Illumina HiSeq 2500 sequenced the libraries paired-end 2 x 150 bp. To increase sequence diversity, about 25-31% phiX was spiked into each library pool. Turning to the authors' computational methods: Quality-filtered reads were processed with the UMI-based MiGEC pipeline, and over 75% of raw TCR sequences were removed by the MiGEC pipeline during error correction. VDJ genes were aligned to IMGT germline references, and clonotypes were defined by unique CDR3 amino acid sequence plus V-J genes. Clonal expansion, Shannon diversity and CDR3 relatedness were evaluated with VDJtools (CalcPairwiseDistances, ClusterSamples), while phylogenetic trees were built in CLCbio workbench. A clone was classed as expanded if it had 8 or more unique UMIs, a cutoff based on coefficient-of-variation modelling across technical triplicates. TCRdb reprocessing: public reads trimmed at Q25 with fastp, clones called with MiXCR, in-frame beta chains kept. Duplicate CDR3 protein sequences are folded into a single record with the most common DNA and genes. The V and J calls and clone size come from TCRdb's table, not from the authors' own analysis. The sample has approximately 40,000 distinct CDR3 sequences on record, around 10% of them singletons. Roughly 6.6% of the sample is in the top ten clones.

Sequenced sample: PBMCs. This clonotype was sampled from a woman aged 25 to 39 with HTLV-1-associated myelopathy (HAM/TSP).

The nucleotides are TGCAGTGCTAAACACAAGGACTACCGCAATGAGCAGTTCTTC. Its translation reads: CSAKHKDYRNEQFF. The chain employs TRBV20-1 and TRBJ2-1; the D gene is perhaps TRBD2, on 6 matching bases. The V end loses 4 bases and the J end loses 6 bases, and a stretch of 16 bases separates them. The germline V gene (reference sequence) sets CDR1 to DFQATT and CDR2 to SNEGSKA. Measured from the cysteine to the phenylalanine, the CDR3 is 14 residues long. Only CDR3 DNA remains: 42 bases, in frame from the first base.